This T cell receptor beta chain was obtained from a study of vaccination and CD4 T cells after COVID-19. A note on this clonotype: Antigen: not known.

The treatment: approximately 9-day PBMC culture with coronavirus spike peptide pools or control peptides (ViraFEST assay). Oncomine TCR Beta short-read sequencing was applied to DNA from cultured CD4+ T cells. Each CDR3 protein gets one entry after TCRdb re-called the PCR reads with MiXCR. The table lists about 20,000 distinct CDR3 sequences, under 65% of them singletons. The receptor's source is a human donor who had recovered from COVID-19. The starting material was CD4+ T cells from blood, cultured in vitro, obtained after SARS-CoV-2 vaccination.

The CDR3, as DNA: TGCAGTGCTAGAGTCGGCGGGAGGGCCTCCGGAGAGCAGTACTTC. Residues: CSARVGGRASGEQYF. J is TRBJ2-7 and V is TRBV20-1; 9 nucleotides align to TRBD2. V was clipped by 1 base and J by 7 bases; unmatched bases: 11. Germline-derived CDR1 and CDR2 are DFQATT and SNEGSKA (reference sequence). This CDR3 has 15 amino acids.